One sample yielded the 14 T cell receptor beta chains listed below, sequenced in a study of shared T cell receptors in the human thymus. Profiled with immunoSEQ multiplex PCR; TCRdb holds only in-frame clones, not every one. The sample includes about 660,000 clones, approximately 88% seen only once; the top ten take 0.008% to 0.011%. The same data also contributed to another study, on human thymus T cells.

What was sequenced was thymocytes. Every receptor here comes from a boy under two years old with a congenital heart defect.

As concerns this clone: One end of the junction does not line up with germline, which may come from a read error. The chain couples TRBV4-1 to TRBJ1-2, with D possibly being TRBD1 (6 bases). CDR1 is MGHRA, CDR2 YSYEKL, per germline. The CDR3 has 17 amino acids. The CDR3 sequence: CASSQDRGGALNYGYAF. CDR3 coding DNA: TGCGCCAGCAGCCAAGATCGTGGGGGGGCTTTGAACTATGGCTACGCCTTC.

In this sample, this clone turned up once. The rearrangement links TRBV13 to TRBJ2-7, with 7 positions matching TRBD2. With V trimmed by 0 bases and J by 2 bases, 10 bases remained unmatched. Germline CDR1 is PRHDT and CDR2 is FYEKMQ (reference sequence). The CDR3 has 17 residues. DNA for the CDR3: TGTGCCAGCAGCTTAGGGGAACAGGCTAGCGGCCCCTACGAGCAGTACTTC. As protein: CASSLGEQASGPYEQYF.

The genes are TRBV29-1 and TRBJ2-5, with 11 positions matching TRBD1. V was pared by 3 bases and J by 3 bases, with 3 bases of the junction left unmatched. CDR1 SQVTM and CDR2 ANQGSEA come from the germline V gene. This CDR3 spans 14 amino acids. CDR3 residues: CSVERTGGEETQYF. Here the CDR3 DNA reads TGCAGCGTTGAGCGGACAGGGGGCGAAGAGACCCAGTACTTC.

V is TRBV19 and J is TRBJ2-3; 12 positions match TRBD2. The CDR3 spans 13 residues. Germline V CDR1 and CDR2: LNHDA, SQIVND (reference sequence). The J segment lost 7 bases and the V segment lost 9 bases, leaving 5 bases of the junction unmatched. Written as DNA, the CDR3 is TGTGCCAGCCAGACTAGCGGGAGAAATACGCAGTATTTT. Translation gives CASQTSGRNTQYF.

This chain uses TRBV4-3 with TRBJ2-5; D might be TRBD1 (6 bases). V was cut by 3 bases and J by 5 bases, with 10 bases left in between. The CDR3 has 13 residues. From germline, CDR1 is LGHNA and CDR2 YSLEER. In DNA form, the CDR3 reads TGCGCCAGCAGCCAGCAGGGGAGCGAGACCCAGTACTTC. This encodes CASSQQGSETQYF.

The CDR3 region has the DNA TGTGCCAGCAGCCAATCGGGACTAACGCAAGAGACCCAGTACTTC. Translating gives CASSQSGLTQETQYF. The chain couples TRBV4-2 to TRBJ2-5; TRBD2 agrees at 7 bases. CDR3 size: 15 residues. Per the germline V gene, CDR1 is LGHNA and CDR2 is YNFKEQ. With 2 bases clipped from V and 2 bases from J, the junction kept 5 bases outside the gene matches.

The chain carries TRBV7-2 and TRBJ2-5; TRBD2 agrees at 13 bases. The CDR3 runs to 15 residues. The V segment lost 10 bases and the J segment 1 base; nucleotides outside the gene matches: 6. Germline CDR1 reads SGHTA; CDR2 reads FQGNSA. The CDR3 DNA follows: TGTGCCACCGAAACTAGCGGGAGGGCCCAAGAGACCCAGTACTTC. The encoded protein is CATETSGRAQETQYF.

The chain employs TRBV5-1 and TRBJ1-1; 8 bases align to TRBD1. Germline V gene sequence: CDR1 SGHRS, CDR2 YFSETQ. The CDR3 is made up of 16 amino acids. V shed 0 bases and J 1 base; nucleotides not matched to a gene: 5. CDR3 bases: TGCGCCAGCAGCTTGGGACAGGGGAACCCGAACACTGAAGCTTTCTTT. It encodes CASSLGQGNPNTEAFF.

The chain employs TRBV5-1 and TRBJ2-5; 7 nucleotides agree with TRBD2. Per germline, CDR1 SGHRS and CDR2 YFSETQ. Losses at the gene ends were 0 bases for V and 5 bases for J; bases not matched to a gene: 7. The CDR3 contains 15 residues. The CDR3 DNA follows: TGCGCCAGCAGCTTGGAAGTGGGGCGGGGGGAGACCCAGTACTTC. It specifies CASSLEVGRGETQYF. The full variable domain, in which reference TRBV5-1 and TRBJ2-5 provide the parts outside the CDR3, is KAGVTQTPRYLIKTRGQQVTLSCSPISGHRSVSWYQQTPGQGLQFLFEYFSETQRNKGNFPGRFSGRQFSNSRSEMNVSTLELGDSALYLCASSLEVGRGETQYFGPGTRLLVL.

This clone was seen only once. This rearrangement joins TRBV5-1 to TRBJ2-7, with TRBD1 matching 10 bases. This CDR3 spans 15 amino acids. The trim removed 4 bases at V and 2 bases at J, leaving 6 bases unmatched. CDR1 is SGHRS, CDR2 YFSETQ, per germline. CDR3 in DNA: TGCGCCAGCAGCGGGGACAGGGGAGTCGCCTACGAGCAGTACTTC. This sequence encodes CASSGDRGVAYEQYF.

The rearrangement uses TRBV9 and TRBJ2-7; the match to TRBD1 covers 10 bases. The CDR3 length is 14 residues. V was pared by 0 bases and J by 4 bases, with 1 base of the junction left unmatched. Germline CDR1 SGDLS, CDR2 YYNGEE. CDR3 in DNA: TGTGCCAGCAGCGTAGAGGACAGGGGGTACGAGCAGTACTTC. Amino acids: CASSVEDRGYEQYF.

This sequence joins TRBV29-1 and TRBJ2-7; D gene unclear. Trimming cost V 7 bases and J 5 bases, with 24 bases left between them. Germline CDR1 is SQVTM and CDR2 is ANQGSEA. The CDR3 is 15 residues long. The CDR3 protein is CSAVPFRGSLDEQYF. The CDR3 DNA sequence: TGCAGCGCTGTCCCCTTCCGAGGCTCACTCGACGAGCAGTACTTC.

The V and J genes are TRBV4-1 and TRBJ2-1; 11 bases agree with TRBD2. The ends lost 4 bases at V and 9 bases at J; junction bases unmatched: 11. The CDR3 contains 16 residues. Looked up from germline, CDR1 is MGHRA and CDR2 is YSYEKL. CDR3 nucleotides: TGCGCCAGCAGCCTCAGGTGGCTAGCGGGAGGAGGTGAGCAGTTCTTC. It codes for CASSLRWLAGGGEQFF.

The chain is built from TRBV15 and TRBJ2-7; 10 bases agree with TRBD1. The CDR3 is 16 residues long. Germline assignment: CDR1 LNHNV and CDR2 YYDKDF (reference sequence). V was pared by 0 bases and J by 5 bases, with 7 bases of the junction left unmatched. CDR3 coding DNA: TGTGCCACCAGCAGAGAAGGGGACAGGGGTAGTGACGAGCAGTACTTC. This translates into CATSREGDRGSDEQYF.